This is a list of T cell receptor beta chains from one sample in a study of long-term antiretroviral therapy in people with HIV. Generated by immunoSEQ multiplex PCR, the TCRdb table keeps only in-frame clones and is missing some. This sample has tens of thousands of clones, with over 75% found just once. Sequencing used unsorted PBMCs, obtained 0.6 years after starting antiretroviral therapy. These receptors all stem from a man aged 18-30 years with HIV. CDR3s include the opening cysteine and the closing phenylalanine or tryptophan. Each record gives: CDR3 protein, CDR3 DNA, clone size, J gene, V gene, CDR3 length, D gene. The D gene is left open where the match is weak. Expanded clones get a size class; other rows say once, few or many, or leave the size out.

CDR3: CASSLSLGTGGYEQYF; DNA: TGTGCCAGCAGCTTGTCATTAGGGACAGGAGGGTACGAGCAGTACTTC; size: .; J: TRBJ2-7; V: TRBV5-5; length: 16; D: TRBD1
CDR3: CASSLVGRGAYEQYF; DNA: TGTGCCAGCAGCTTGGTCGGGAGGGGGGCCTACGAGCAGTACTTC; size: .; J: TRBJ2-7; V: TRBV5-6; length: 15; D: TRBD2
CDR3: CAWNLRTGNTIYF; DNA: TGTGCCTGGAACCTACGAACTGGAAACACCATATATTTT; size: few; J: TRBJ1-3; V: TRBV30; length: 13; D: .
CDR3: CASSPQTFLNTGELFF; DNA: TGTGCCAGCAGCCCTCAGACGTTTCTAAACACCGGGGAGCTGTTTTTT; size: .; J: TRBJ2-2; V: TRBV9; length: 16; D: .
CDR3: CASSVGAQVTEKLFF; DNA: TGTGCCAGCAGCGTAGGGGCACAGGTTACTGAAAAACTGTTTTTT; size: few; J: TRBJ1-4; V: TRBV9; length: 15; D: .
CDR3: CASSDGQGEGNEQFF; DNA: TGTGCCAGCAGCGATGGACAGGGGGAGGGCAATGAGCAGTTCTTC; size: .; J: TRBJ2-1; V: TRBV7-2; length: 15; D: TRBD1
CDR3: CASSLGGNEQYF; DNA: TGTGCCAGCAGTTTGGGGGGGAACGAGCAGTACTTC; size: .; J: TRBJ2-7; V: TRBV28; length: 12; D: TRBD2
CDR3: CASSQGSGELFF; DNA: TGTGCCAGCAGCCAGGGGTCCGGGGAGCTGTTTTTT; size: .; J: TRBJ2-2; V: TRBV5-6; length: 12; D: .
CDR3: CATSQGTSGRVYEQYF; DNA: TGTGCCACCTCACAGGGGACTAGCGGGAGGGTCTACGAGCAGTACTTC; size: .; J: TRBJ2-7; V: TRBV7-2; length: 16; D: TRBD2
CDR3: CASSPPGGSGTEAFF; DNA: TGTGCCAGCAGCCCCCCGGGGGGGTCGGGCACTGAAGCTTTCTTT; size: .; J: TRBJ1-1; V: TRBV9; length: 15; D: .
CDR3: CATSRGNEQYF; DNA: TGTGCCACCAGCAGAGGCAACGAGCAGTACTTC; size: .; J: TRBJ2-7; V: TRBV15; length: 11; D: .
CDR3: CASSFPGILPHEQYF; DNA: TGTGCCAGCAGCTTTCCAGGGATCCTTCCTCACGAGCAGTACTTC; size: .; J: TRBJ2-7; V: TRBV7-2; length: 15; D: .
CDR3: CASSSGQYTGELFF; DNA: TGTGCCAGCAGTTCCGGACAGTACACCGGGGAGCTGTTTTTT; size: .; J: TRBJ2-2; V: TRBV27; length: 14; D: .
CDR3: CASRRDRVNTGELFF; DNA: TGTGCCAGCAGACGGGACAGGGTGAACACCGGGGAGCTGTTTTTT; size: .; J: TRBJ2-2; V: TRBV5-6; length: 15; D: TRBD1
CDR3: CASSVEAGGLDEQFF; DNA: TGTGCCAGCAGCGTGGAAGCGGGAGGGCTGGATGAGCAGTTCTTC; size: .; J: TRBJ2-1; V: TRBV9; length: 15; D: TRBD2
CDR3: CASRGGSGETQYF; DNA: TGTGCCAGCAGAGGGGGCTCGGGGGAGACCCAGTACTTC; size: .; J: TRBJ2-5; V: TRBV2; length: 13; D: TRBD1
CDR3: CSMWTATGELFF; DNA: TGCAGCATGTGGACAGCGACCGGGGAGCTGTTTTTT; size: .; J: TRBJ2-2; V: TRBV29-1; length: 12; D: .
CDR3: CASSHTRTSFEAFF; DNA: TGCGCCAGCAGCCATACCCGCACCAGCTTTGAAGCTTTCTTT; size: .; J: TRBJ1-1; V: TRBV4-3; length: 14; D: .
CDR3: CASTYSSADTQYF; DNA: TGTGCCAGTACCTATAGCAGCGCAGATACGCAGTATTTT; size: .; J: TRBJ2-3; V: TRBV19; length: 13; D: .
CDR3: CASSGGAKNEKLFF; DNA: TGTGCCAGCAGTGGAGGGGCGAAGAATGAAAAACTGTTTTTT; size: .; J: TRBJ1-4; V: TRBV2; length: 14; D: .
CDR3: CASSDSGTGLEAFF; DNA: TGTGCCAGCAGTGACAGTGGGACAGGGTTGGAAGCTTTCTTT; size: .; J: TRBJ1-1; V: TRBV2; length: 14; D: TRBD1
CDR3: CASSPGSGRNTEAFF; DNA: TGTGCCAGCTCACCAGGATCGGGCAGGAACACTGAAGCTTTCTTT; size: .; J: TRBJ1-1; V: TRBV18; length: 15; D: .
CDR3: CASRPGQGYYGYTF; DNA: TGTGCCAGCAGGCCGGGACAGGGGTACTATGGCTACACCTTC; size: large; J: TRBJ1-2; V: TRBV25-1; length: 14; D: TRBD1
CDR3: CASSGQTSGYEQYF; DNA: TGTGCCAGCAGCGGACAGACTAGCGGCTACGAGCAGTACTTC; size: .; J: TRBJ2-7; V: TRBV5-6; length: 14; D: TRBD2
CDR3: CAIKGGGNTGELFF; DNA: TGTGCCATCAAGGGAGGGGGGAACACCGGGGAGCTGTTTTTT; size: once; J: TRBJ2-2; V: TRBV10-3; length: 14; D: .